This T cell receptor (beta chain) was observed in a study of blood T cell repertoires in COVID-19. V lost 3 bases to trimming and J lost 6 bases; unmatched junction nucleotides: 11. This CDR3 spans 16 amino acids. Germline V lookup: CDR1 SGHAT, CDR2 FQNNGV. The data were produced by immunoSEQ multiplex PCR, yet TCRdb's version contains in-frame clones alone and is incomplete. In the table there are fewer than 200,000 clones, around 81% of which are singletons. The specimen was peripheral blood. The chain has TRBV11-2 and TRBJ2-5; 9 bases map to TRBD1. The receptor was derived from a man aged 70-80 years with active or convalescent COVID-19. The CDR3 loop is CASSFVGQGWGKTQYF. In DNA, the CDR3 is TGTGCCAGCAGCTTCGTCGGACAGGGGTGGGGGAAGACCCAGTACTTC.